This T cell receptor (beta chain) derives from a study of blood T cell repertoires in COVID-19. Whole-study context: COVID-19 samples, acute and convalescent, were from the United States, Italy and Spain. The cDNA or gDNA used as material had been derived from T cells, B-cell-depleted T cells, or PBMCs.

V lost 8 bases and J lost 7; bases outside the gene matches: 7. The CDR3 extends over 13 amino acids. Germline CDR1 MDHEN, CDR2 SYDVKM. The data were produced by immunoSEQ multiplex PCR, yet TCRdb's version contains in-frame clones alone and is incomplete. The repertoire holds about 370,000 clones, with 80% to 90% as singletons. Enrollees, about 18 to 95 years old, lived in 24 US areas. Categorization into cohorts depended on clinical history that participants reported. The chain has TRBV28 and TRBJ2-1; the match to TRBD1 covers 8 bases. The sequence was collected from a man aged 18 to 35 who had recovered from COVID-19. The sequencing sample was made of PBMCs or T cells enriched from blood (not recorded which). CDR3 residues: CASHSNRGNEQFF. CDR3 DNA: TGTGCCAGCCACTCAAACAGGGGGAATGAGCAGTTCTTC. The variable domain in full, completed from reference TRBV28 and TRBJ2-1, reads DVKVTQSSRYLVKRTGEKVFLECVQDMDHENMFWYRQDPGLGLRLIYFSYDVKMKEKGDIPEGYSVSREKKERFSLILESASTNQTSMYLCASHSNRGNEQFFGPGTRLTVL.